The rows below give T cell receptor beta chains drawn from one sample of a study of cytomegalovirus exposure and HLA in healthy donors. Profiling relied on immunoSEQ multiplex PCR, and the TCRdb table lists in-frame clones only, not all of them. Of about 210,000 clones in the sample, 75% to 80% are singletons; the top ten hold less than 2%. The sequencing input was PBMCs. The receptors were sampled from a male donor in good health and CMV-seronegative. Each CDR3 is given with its conserved first and last residue. D genes are given only for firm matches. The size of a clone is reported for some rows only, either as once, few or many, or as a class for expanded clones.

TRBJ2-3 | 13 | NA | TRBV6-6 | NA | TGTGCCAGCAGAACGACAGGCACAGATACGCAGTATTTT | CASRTTGTDTQYF
TRBJ2-3 | 16 | TRBD2 | TRBV5-6 | NA | TGTGCCAGCGGGACTAGCGGAAGTCCTAGCACAGATACGCAGTATTTT | CASGTSGSPSTDTQYF
TRBJ1-4 | 15 | TRBD1 | TRBV19 | NA | TGTGCCAGTAGTAACCCGGGACAGGGAGGTGAAAAACTGTTTTTT | CASSNPGQGGEKLFF
TRBJ1-1 | 15 | NA | TRBV2 | NA | TGTGCCAGCGGGCGAGGGCAGGGGATGAACACTGAAGCTTTCTTT | CASGRGQGMNTEAFF
TRBJ1-5 | 15 | NA | TRBV5-6 | NA | TGTGCCAGCAGCGTGACAGGCCCGGACAATCAGCCCCAGCATTTT | CASSVTGPDNQPQHF
TRBJ1-6 | 15 | TRBD1 | TRBV10-3 | NA | TGTGCCATCAGTTTAGACAGGGCGGTAAACTCACCCCTCCACTTT | CAISLDRAVNSPLHF
TRBJ1-2 | 13 | NA | TRBV28 | NA | TGTGCCAGCAGTTTACCCGGGGACTATGGCTACACCTTC | CASSLPGDYGYTF
TRBJ2-7 | 14 | NA | TRBV27 | NA | TGTGCCAGCAGTTTAGGCAGACACTCCTACGAGCAGTACTTC | CASSLGRHSYEQYF
TRBJ1-5 | 15 | NA | TRBV6-6 | NA | TGTGCCAGCAGTTACATGACCCCGGAGAATCAGCCCCAGCATTTT | CASSYMTPENQPQHF
TRBJ1-1 | 15 | NA | TRBV19 | NA | TGTGCCAGTAGTAAATCAACAGGGATAGGGACTGAAGCTTTCTTT | CASSKSTGIGTEAFF
TRBJ2-7 | 15 | NA | TRBV4-3 | NA | TGCGCCAGCAGCCAAGATCCGGTTGATTCCTACGAGCAGTACTTC | CASSQDPVDSYEQYF
TRBJ2-7 | 13 | NA | TRBV10-1 | NA | TGCGCCAGCAGGGGACGGAGGGCGTACGAGCAGTACTTC | CASRGRRAYEQYF
TRBJ1-5 | 13 | TRBD1 | TRBV11-2 | NA | TGTGCCAGCAGCCCGGGACAGGATCAGCCCCAGCATTTT | CASSPGQDQPQHF
TRBJ2-1 | 12 | NA | TRBV9 | once | TGTGCCAGCAGCGACACCCAGGGAGGGCAGTTCTTC | CASSDTQGGQFF
TRBJ2-1 | 16 | TRBD2 | TRBV18 | NA | TGTGCCAGCTCACGATCCGGGACTAGCGACTACAATGAGCAGTTCTTC | CASSRSGTSDYNEQFF
TRBJ2-7 | 16 | TRBD2 | TRBV7-8 | few | TGTGCCAGCAGCTTAAATTTACTAGCGGGAGGCTACGAGCAGTACTTC | CASSLNLLAGGYEQYF
TRBJ1-5 | 15 | NA | TRBV6-5 | NA | TGTGCCAGCAGTAAATTCCAGGATAGCAATCAGCCCCAGCATTTT | CASSKFQDSNQPQHF
TRBJ2-7 | 14 | NA | TRBV9 | NA | TGTGCCAGCAGCGTAGACTACGGAACCTACGAGCAGTACTTC | CASSVDYGTYEQYF
TRBJ2-3 | 17 | TRBD1 | TRBV4-3 | NA | TGCGCCAGCAGCCCCCACGGCGGACAGGGGTTTACAGATACGCAGTATTTT | CASSPHGGQGFTDTQYF
TRBJ1-3 | 16 | NA | TRBV28 | NA | TGTGCCAGCAGTTTATCCTTGGGGGCGTCTGGAAACACCATATATTTT | CASSLSLGASGNTIYF
TRBJ2-5 | 16 | TRBD2 | TRBV27 | few | TGTGCCAGCAGCCTCCTCCGACTAGCGTCAAGGGAGACCCAGTACTTC | CASSLLRLASRETQYF
TRBJ2-1 | 19 | NA | TRBV28 | NA | TGTGCCAGCAGTTCAAATCTAGTCGGTGGGAGAACCCTGGGCAATGAGCAGTTCTTC | CASSSNLVGGRTLGNEQFF
TRBJ2-7 | 16 | TRBD1 | TRBV5-6 | NA | TGTGCCAGCAGCTTGGGATGGAGCAGGGGGTCCTACGAGCAGTACTTC | CASSLGWSRGSYEQYF
TRBJ1-1 | 16 | TRBD1 | TRBV5-6 | once | TGTGCCAGCACCTACGGGGGGACAGGTTGGGGCACTGAAGCTTTCTTT | CASTYGGTGWGTEAFF
TRBJ2-7 | 14 | TRBD1 | TRBV6-5 | NA | TGTGCCAGCAGGCGACAGGGGTTCATTTACGAGCAGTACTTC | CASRRQGFIYEQYF
TRBJ2-1 | 13 | NA | TRBV6-4 | once | TGTGCCAGCAGTCTCTCCACCGGTAATGAGCAGTTCTTC | CASSLSTGNEQFF
TRBJ2-2 | 13 | NA | TRBV7-2 | NA | TGTGCCAGCAGCCAGGGGAACACCGGGGAGCTGTTTTTT | CASSQGNTGELFF
TRBJ2-3 | 14 | TRBD1 | TRBV5-6 | once | TGTGCCAGCAGCTGGGACAGGGTGGGAGATACGCAGTATTTT | CASSWDRVGDTQYF
TRBJ1-1 | 14 | NA | TRBV29-1 | NA | TGCAGCGTTGATAAAACGGGGTTTAACACTGAAGCTTTCTTT | CSVDKTGFNTEAFF